This T cell receptor (beta chain) is drawn from a study of T cells expressing NK-cell markers. On the study more broadly: Within the sequenced cohort of eight donors, seven exhibited HCMV seropositivity and one was seronegative.

What made the TCR beta cDNA was 5'RACE template switching with UMIs. TCRdb re-called the 5' RACE reads; every CDR3 protein appears as one record, without DNA. The table for this sample gives about 450,000 distinct CDR3 sequences. Study outcomes and limitations: In a group of about six donors, dominant NKG2C+ clonotypes represented about 1.0-7.5% of CD8+ T cells. These same clonotypes (in a handful of donors) also led the CD3+CD56-NKG2C+ fraction.

About this clonotype: Its target is unknown.

This receptor was obtained from a woman between 18 and 75 years old in good health. The sequencing input was blood T cells: a sorted CD56 or NKG2C T cell subset, CD4+ or CD8+ T cells, or bulk PBMC T cells (not recorded which).

This CDR3 is CASSFTSGATDTQYF. V usage is TRBV7-9 and J usage is TRBJ2-3; absent DNA, TCRdb's TRBD2 call cannot be checked. This CDR3 comprises 15 residues. Germline V CDR1 and CDR2: SEHNR, FQNEAQ (reference sequence). Full variable domain (rest looked up from reference TRBV7-9 and TRBJ2-3): DTGVSQNPRHKITKRGQNVTFRCDPISEHNRLYWYRQTLGQGPEFLTYFQNEAQLEKSRLLSDRFSAERPKGSFSTLEIQRTEQGDSAMYLCASSFTSGATDTQYFGPGTRLTVL.